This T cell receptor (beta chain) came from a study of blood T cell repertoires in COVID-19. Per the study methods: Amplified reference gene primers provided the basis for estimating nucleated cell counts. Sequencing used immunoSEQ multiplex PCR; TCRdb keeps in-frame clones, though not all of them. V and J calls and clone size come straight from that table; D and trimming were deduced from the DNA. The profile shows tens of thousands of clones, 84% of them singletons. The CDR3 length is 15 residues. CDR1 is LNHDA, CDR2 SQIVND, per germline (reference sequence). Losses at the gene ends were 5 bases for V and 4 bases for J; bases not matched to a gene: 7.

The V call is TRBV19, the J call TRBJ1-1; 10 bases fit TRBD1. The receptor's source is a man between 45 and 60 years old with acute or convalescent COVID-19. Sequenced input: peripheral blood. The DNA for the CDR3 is TGTGCCAGTAGTCCGACAGGGGGCTGGGGCACTGAAGCTTTCTTT. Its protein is CASSPTGGWGTEAFF.